A single sample gave rise to the 21 T cell receptor beta chains below, sequenced in a study of post-analysis software for immune sequencing data. Study findings and constraints: A handful of TRBV segments were more frequent in patients than controls; TRBV5-6, TRBV5-1 and TRBV20-1 belonged to this group.

No antigen has been identified for these receptors. Prepared libraries of TCR beta cDNA carried unique molecular identifiers. MiXCR was run by TCRdb on the PCR reads, yielding one entry per CDR3 protein. This sample has about 540,000 distinct CDR3 sequences, with roughly 34% found just once. The sequencing sample was made of blood. The receptor source for this set is a girl under 18 with multiple sclerosis.

V is TRBV4-1 and J is TRBJ2-1; 9 bases are a match to TRBD2. CDR3 size: 15 residues. With 5 bases clipped from V and 4 bases from J, the junction kept 6 bases outside the gene matches. Germline V lookup: CDR1 MGHRA, CDR2 YSYEKL. The CDR3 sequence: CASSSRLADYNEQFF. In DNA, the CDR3 is TGCGCCAGCAGCTCCAGACTAGCGGATTACAATGAGCAGTTCTTC.

This chain links TRBV20-1 with TRBJ2-7, with 12 nucleotides matching TRBD2. The V gene end was trimmed by 6 bases and the J gene end by 10 bases; junction bases not matched to a gene: 10. The CDR3 contains 13 residues. Germline V gene lookup returns CDR1 DFQATT and CDR2 SNEGSKA (reference sequence). The chain's CDR3 is CSAPRASGGAQYF. CDR3 nucleotides: TGCAGTGCCCCCAGGGCTAGCGGGGGGGCCCAGTACTTC.

The V gene is TRBV4-1, the J gene TRBJ2-7; D possibly corresponds to TRBD2 (5 bases). The germline gives CDR1 MGHRA, CDR2 YSYEKL. Trimming cost V 1 base and J 5 bases, with 9 bases left between them. The CDR3 is 13 amino acids. CDR3 nucleotide sequence: TGCGCCAGCAGCCAAGTTACGGGAAACGAGCAGTACTTC. Amino acids: CASSQVTGNEQYF.

The chain uses TRBV5-1 and TRBJ1-2; 9 nucleotides line up with TRBD1. V was pared by 4 bases and J by 7 bases, with 5 bases of the junction left unmatched. CDR1 and CDR2 from the germline V gene are SGHRS and YFSETQ. This CDR3 has 13 residues. This CDR3 is CASSQGQGGGYTF. The CDR3 DNA sequence: TGCGCCAGCAGCCAGGGACAGGGAGGTGGCTACACCTTC.

There are many counts of this clonotype. The chain links TRBV5-1 to TRBJ2-7; no clear D. Gene TRBJ2-5 matches the end of the DNA better, so the J call may be wrong. There are 13 residues in the CDR3. The germline CDR1 and CDR2 sequences are SGHRS and YFSETQ. The DNA for the CDR3 is TGCGCCAGCAGCCAGGCCGTGTCATCGACCCAGTACTTC. Translating it yields CASSQAVSSTQYF.

As for this clonotype: Mismatch with germline at one junction end may stem from a read error. The chain couples TRBV19 to TRBJ2-3; D remains ambiguous. This CDR3 is 16 amino acids long. The germline V gene has CDR1 LNHDA and CDR2 SQIVND (reference sequence). CDR3 nucleotide sequence: TGTGCCAGTAGTGAGTTTTTTAGATCCAGCACGGATACGCAGTATTTT. Residues: CASSEFFRSSTDTQYF.

This clonotype has only a few counts. The CDR3 loop reads CSVYKGNTEAFF. CDR3 DNA: TGCAGCGTTTATAAGGGCAACACTGAAGCTTTCTTT. This chain uses TRBV29-1 with TRBJ1-1; D call uncertain. V lost 5 bases, J lost 2 bases, and 9 bases lay in between. The CDR3 has 12 residues. Germline-derived CDR1 and CDR2 are SQVTM and ANQGSEA.

The CDR3 DNA sequence: TGTGCCAGCAGCGACCGGGGGATCTCCTACAATGAGCAGTTCTTC. It encodes CASSDRGISYNEQFF. The chain has TRBV3-1 and TRBJ2-1; D may be TRBD2 (6 bases). With 5 bases removed from V and 0 bases from J, the gap between germline ends came to 11 bases. The V gene's germline CDR1 is LGHDT and CDR2 YNNKEL (reference sequence). This CDR3 is 15 amino acids long.

This clonotype was seen a handful of times. The chain combines TRBV5-1 with TRBJ1-2, with D perhaps matching TRBD1 (5 bases). V lost 0 bases to trimming and J lost 6 bases, with 15 bases between them. The CDR3 is 15 amino acids. Germline loops: CDR1 SGHRS, CDR2 YFSETQ. CDR3 residues: CASSLGQGRRDGYTF. As DNA, the CDR3 is TGCGCCAGCAGCTTGGGGCAGGGCCGGAGGGATGGCTACACCTTC.

A few counts support this clonotype. The chain recombines TRBV2 with TRBJ2-7; possible D gene TRBD1, 5 bases. The J call may be faulty, since TRBJ2-4 better matches the DNA end. Germline CDR1 SNHLY, CDR2 FYNNEI. The CDR3 has 14 amino acids. CDR3 nucleotides: TGTGCCAGCAGTGCGAGGACAAATGGCAACATTCAGTACTTC. This gives the protein CASSARTNGNIQYF.

The chain is built from TRBV29-1 and TRBJ1-2; D possibly corresponds to TRBD1 (6 bases). The germline V and J ends were trimmed by 7 bases and 6 bases, with 15 bases remaining between them. CDR1 is SQVTM and CDR2 is ANQGSEA in the germline V gene. CDR3 length: 12 amino acids. The CDR3 DNA reads as TGCAGCGCTATCGACGGGGGGCATGGCTACACCTTC. Translating gives CSAIDGGHGYTF. The whole variable domain, filled in from reference TRBV29-1 and TRBJ1-2, reads SAVISQKPSRDICQRGTSLTIQCQVDSQVTMMFWYRQQPGQSLTLIATANQGSEATYESGFVIDKFPISRPNLTFSTLTVSNMSPEDSSIYLCSAIDGGHGYTFGSGTRLTVV.

This clonotype turned up a few times. The chain has TRBV20-1 and TRBJ1-5; 8 bases are shared with TRBD1. J lost 5 bases, V lost 6 bases, and 6 bases had no gene match. There are 13 residues in the CDR3. CDR1 is DFQATT and CDR2 is SNEGSKA in the germline V gene (reference sequence). The CDR3 spells CSAAQGVDQPQHF. CDR3 DNA sequence: TGCAGTGCCGCACAGGGGGTGGATCAGCCCCAGCATTTT.

J is TRBJ2-1 and V is TRBV4-1; D is unresolved. The CDR3 length is 15 residues. Trimming took off 5 bases at V and 10 bases at J, with 21 bases between the two ends. The V gene's germline CDR1 is MGHRA and CDR2 YSYEKL. CDR3 sequence reads: CASSYPGLKIWEQFF. The CDR3 nucleotides are TGCGCCAGCAGCTATCCGGGCCTAAAGATCTGGGAGCAGTTCTTC.

This clonotype was observed a few times. The V call is TRBV20-1, the J call TRBJ2-3; tentative D call: TRBD1 (6 bases). Germline CDR1 is DFQATT and CDR2 is SNEGSKA (reference sequence). V was pared by 0 bases and J by 2 bases, with 12 bases between. The CDR3 runs 15 residues. The CDR3 sequence is CSAREGHPLTDTQYF. In DNA form, the CDR3 reads TGCAGTGCTAGAGAGGGACACCCACTCACAGATACGCAGTATTTT.

V and J are TRBV7-9 and TRBJ1-1; 10 bases match TRBD1. CDR1 SEHNR and CDR2 FQNEAQ come from the germline V gene (reference sequence). V dropped 3 bases and J dropped 7; count of bases not matched to a gene: 14. This CDR3 contains 17 residues. DNA for the CDR3: TGTGCCAGCAGCTTCATTTTAAGGACAGGGGGAAGGGATGAAGCTTTCTTT. The encoded protein is CASSFILRTGGRDEAFF.

This clonotype was detected many times. The chain has TRBV12-3 or TRBV12-4 and TRBJ2-1; TRBD2 matches 11 bases. Unmatched junction bases numbered 5, after V lost 3 bases and J lost 10 bases. This CDR3 is 14 amino acids long. CDR3 amino acids: CASSFSGGAREQFF. In nucleotides, the CDR3 is TGTGCCAGCAGTTTTAGCGGGGGGGCCAGGGAGCAGTTCTTC.

V and J are TRBV3-1 and TRBJ2-7; no reliable D call. The better agreement between TRBJ2-5 and the DNA end casts doubt on the J call. The CDR3 covers 15 residues. Germline V gene data show CDR1 as LGHDT and CDR2 as YNNKEL (reference sequence). This CDR3 is CASSQDPRTMETQYF. CDR3 sequence (DNA): TGTGCCAGCAGCCAAGATCCGCGGACCATGGAGACCCAGTACTTC.

This clonotype was counted many times. The chain recombines TRBV7-6 with TRBJ2-1, with D possibly being TRBD1 (5 bases). The germline CDR1 and CDR2 sequences are SGHVS and FNYEAQ. This CDR3 contains 16 residues. V was shortened by 5 bases and J by 0 bases, with 14 bases between the two germline ends. The CDR3 DNA reads TGTGCCAGCAGCCAGGGTCCTTATAGCTCCTACAATGAGCAGTTCTTC. It is translated as CASSQGPYSSYNEQFF.

Worth noting for this clonotype: This clone may be a read error of a much larger clone one base away. V is TRBV29-1 and J is TRBJ2-7; TRBD1 agrees at 8 bases. The CDR3 length is 13 residues. Germline-derived CDR1 and CDR2 are SQVTM and ANQGSEA. The ends lost 6 bases at V and 6 bases at J; junction bases unmatched: 10. CDR3 DNA: TGCAGCGTGGAGGGACAGGAGCCTTTCGAGCAGTACTTC. This encodes CSVEGQEPFEQYF.

V usage is TRBV5-6 and J usage is TRBJ1-5, with D uncertain. The CDR3 is 16 residues long. Germline lookup yields CDR1 SGHDT and CDR2 YYEEEE. Trimming left V 0 bases short and J 2 bases short, with 12 bases between. CDR3 in amino acids: CASSLAAGMGNQPQHF. CDR3 DNA: TGTGCCAGCAGCTTGGCGGCGGGGATGGGCAATCAGCCCCAGCATTTT.

The chain is built from TRBV12-3 or TRBV12-4 and TRBJ1-1; maybe TRBD1 (6 bases). The V and J ends lost 7 bases and 1 base respectively, with 10 bases between them. The length of the CDR3 is 13 residues. CDR3 bases: TGTGCCAGCACTTTGACAGGGAACACTGAAGCTTTCTTT. Amino acids: CASTLTGNTEAFF.